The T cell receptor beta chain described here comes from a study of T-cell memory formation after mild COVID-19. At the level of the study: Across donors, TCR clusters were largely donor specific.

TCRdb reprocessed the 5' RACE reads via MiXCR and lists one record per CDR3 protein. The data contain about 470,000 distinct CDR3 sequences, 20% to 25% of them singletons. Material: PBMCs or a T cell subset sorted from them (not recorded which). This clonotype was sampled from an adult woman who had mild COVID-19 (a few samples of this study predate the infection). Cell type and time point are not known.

The CDR3 protein is CASSLVVGASYNEQFF. CDR3 coding DNA: TGCGCCAGCAGCTTGGTGGTAGGGGCCTCCTACAATGAGCAGTTCTTC. The gene calls are TRBV5-1 and TRBJ2-1, with D possibly matching TRBD1 (5 bases). Germline CDR1 reads SGHRS; CDR2 reads YFSETQ. V shed 0 bases and J shed 0 bases, with 10 bases lying between them. The CDR3 consists of 16 residues.